The rows below give T cell receptor beta chains drawn from one sample of a study of shared T cell receptors in the human thymus. Sequencing used immunoSEQ multiplex PCR; TCRdb keeps in-frame clones, though not all of them. The profile shows fewer than 700,000 clones, roughly 90% of them singletons. The same specimen was also included in a second study, on human thymus T cells.

Sequencing input: thymocytes. These receptors were taken from a boy in the first two years of life with a congenital heart defect. CDR3s include the opening cysteine and the closing phenylalanine or tryptophan. The D gene is left open where the match is weak. Where a row states a size, it is once, few, many or the class of an expanded clone; other rows omit it.

clone_size,d_call,j_call,v_call,cdr3_aa,cdr3_nt
NA,TRBD1,TRBJ2-2,TRBV18,CASSPRVPGQGDLDTGELFF,TGTGCCAGCTCACCTCGCGTACCGGGACAGGGGGATTTAGACACCGGGGAGCTGTTTTTT
NA,NA,TRBJ2-1,TRBV29-1,CSVPRSYNEQFF,TGCAGCGTTCCGCGCTCCTACAATGAGCAGTTCTTC
few,TRBD2,TRBJ2-7,TRBV5-4,CASSRWVGLAGGRDHEQYF,TGTGCCAGCAGCCGTTGGGTGGGACTAGCGGGAGGACGAGACCACGAGCAGTACTTC
NA,NA,TRBJ2-5,TRBV7-9,CASSLSRETQYF,TGTGCCAGCAGCTTATCCCGGGAGACCCAGTACTTC
NA,NA,TRBJ2-1,TRBV20-1,CSASRGNEQFF,TGCAGTGCTAGTCGGGGCAATGAGCAGTTCTTC
NA,NA,TRBJ2-1,TRBV25-1,CASRGQRSSYNEQFF,TGTGCCAGCAGGGGTCAGAGGAGCTCCTACAATGAGCAGTTCTTC
NA,TRBD1,TRBJ2-7,TRBV7-8,CASSLTDGTELAYEQYF,TGTGCCAGCAGCTTAACGGATGGGACAGAGTTGGCCTACGAGCAGTACTTC
NA,TRBD2,TRBJ2-7,TRBV6-5,CASSYRDLAESYEQYF,TGTGCCAGCAGTTACAGGGACCTAGCGGAGTCCTACGAGCAGTACTTC
NA,TRBD1,TRBJ2-7,TRBV27,CASRGQGLDEQYF,TGTGCCAGCCGGGGACAGGGTTTGGACGAGCAGTACTTC
NA,NA,TRBJ2-3,TRBV2,CASSGSGGGPGTDTQYF,TGTGCCAGCAGTGGGTCGGGTGGAGGGCCTGGCACAGATACGCAGTATTTT
NA,TRBD1,TRBJ2-7,TRBV12-5,CASGLADRGYEQYF,TGTGCTAGTGGTTTGGCTGACAGGGGCTACGAGCAGTACTTC
NA,TRBD2,TRBJ2-5,TRBV18,CASSPTSVEKTQYF,TGTGCCAGCTCACCGACTAGCGTAGAGAAGACCCAGTACTTC
NA,TRBD2,TRBJ2-7,TRBV29-1,CSVKASGSKGSYEQYF,TGCAGCGTTAAGGCTAGCGGGAGCAAGGGGTCCTACGAGCAGTACTTC
NA,NA,TRBJ1-3,TRBV7-2,CASSLKRDSIYF,TGTGCCAGCAGCTTAAAAAGAGATTCCATATATTTT
NA,NA,TRBJ2-3,TRBV7-9,CASSLTSSTDTQYF,TGTGCCAGCAGCCTGACTAGTTCCACAGATACGCAGTATTTT
NA,NA,TRBJ1-5,TRBV5-6,CASSYRRNHSNQPQHF,TGTGCCAGCAGCTACCGCAGGAATCATAGCAATCAGCCCCAGCATTTT
NA,TRBD2,TRBJ2-7,TRBV7-2,CASSSTSGSSYEQYF,TGTGCCAGCAGCTCTACTAGCGGGTCATCCTACGAGCAGTACTTC
NA,TRBD2,TRBJ2-7,TRBV19,CASGGLAGEGEQYF,TGTGCCAGTGGGGGGCTAGCGGGAGAAGGCGAGCAGTACTTC
NA,TRBD2,TRBJ2-1,TRBV5-4,CASSSTETSEQFF,TGTGCCAGCAGCTCGACGGAGACTAGCGAGCAGTTCTTC
NA,NA,TRBJ2-6,TRBV7-8,CASSLSGSLTF,TGTGCCAGCAGCTTAAGCGGATCTCTGACTTTC
NA,TRBD2,TRBJ2-7,TRBV9,CASSALADSYEQYF,TGTGCCAGCAGCGCTCTAGCGGACTCCTACGAGCAGTACTTC
NA,NA,TRBJ2-1,TRBV15,CATSRAGEQFF,TGTGCCACCAGCAGAGCGGGTGAGCAGTTCTTC
once,TRBD1,TRBJ2-7,TRBV7-9,CASSPGTGSYEQYF,TGTGCCAGCAGTCCCGGGACAGGGTCCTACGAGCAGTACTTC
NA,NA,TRBJ2-1,TRBV18,CASSPPGGREQFF,TGTGCCAGCTCACCACCGGGTGGGCGTGAGCAGTTCTTC
few,NA,TRBJ1-2,TRBV6-4,CASQGYTF,TGTGCCAGCCAGGGCTACACCTTC
NA,TRBD2,TRBJ2-7,TRBV7-9,CASSVGLAASYEQYF,TGTGCCAGCAGCGTGGGACTAGCGGCCTCCTACGAGCAGTACTTC